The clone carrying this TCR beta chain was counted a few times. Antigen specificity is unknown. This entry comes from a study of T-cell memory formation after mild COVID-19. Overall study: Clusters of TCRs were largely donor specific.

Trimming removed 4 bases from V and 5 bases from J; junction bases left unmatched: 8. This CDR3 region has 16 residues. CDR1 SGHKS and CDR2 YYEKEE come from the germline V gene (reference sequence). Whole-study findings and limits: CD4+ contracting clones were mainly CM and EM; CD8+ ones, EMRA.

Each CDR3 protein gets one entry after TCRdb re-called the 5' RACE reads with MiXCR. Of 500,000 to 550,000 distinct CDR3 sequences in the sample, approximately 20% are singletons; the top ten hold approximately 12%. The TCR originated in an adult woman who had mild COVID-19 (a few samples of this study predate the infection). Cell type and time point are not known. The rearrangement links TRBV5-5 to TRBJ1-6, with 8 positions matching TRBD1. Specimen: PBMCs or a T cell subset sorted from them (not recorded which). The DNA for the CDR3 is TGTGCCAGCAGCCATCGCGCAGGGGGCAATAATTCACCCCTCCACTTT. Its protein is CASSHRAGGNNSPLHF. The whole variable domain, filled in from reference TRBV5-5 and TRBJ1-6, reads DAGVTQSPTHLIKTRGQQVTLRCSPISGHKSVSWYQQVLGQGPQFIFQYYEKEERGRGNFPDRFSARQFPNYSSELNVNALLLGDSALYLCASSHRAGGNNSPLHFGNGTRLTVT.